This TCR beta chain was captured in a study of regulatory T cells in long-lasting Graves disease (dated by TCRdb to about 2021). For context, the study as a whole: Persistent Graves' disease was defined as persistently positive TSH receptor autoantibodies together with antithyroid drug treatment for over 5 years. Peripheral blood TCR sequencing and RNA sequencing compared persistent Graves' disease patients with newly diagnosed Graves' disease patients. The study took place in China and was registered as a clinical trial. A total of around 35 samples were covered by TCR sequencing, comprising around 13 persistent and approximately 20 newly diagnosed Graves' disease patients. Persistent Graves' disease patients in the clinical cohort had taken antithyroid drugs for approximately ten years on average. The full study reports these points: More public clonotypes were shared among persistent patients (over 2,500) than among newly diagnosed patients (966). The study examined only peripheral blood because the primary lesion, thyroid tissue, could not be accessed. Persistent disease showed preferential use of TRBV28, TRBJ1-2 and TRBJ2-5, whereas newly diagnosed disease favored TRBV20-1 and TRBJ2-1. Compared with newly diagnosed patients, persistent Graves' disease patients had lower TCR Shannon entropy and fewer highly expanded clones, which suggests clonal expansion. Sequencing and analysis were restricted to the TCR beta chain. The authors acknowledged the small sample size as a limitation that may reduce accuracy.

Libraries were prepared through multiplex PCR. These reads were obtained on an Illumina HiSeq 4000. CDR3 regions were amplified by Arm-PCR with iRepertoire HTBI primers to construct TCR beta libraries. PCR products were gel purified before sequencing. In the paper's pipeline: Gene usage analysis of CDR3 amino acid clonotypes used the approximately 56 TRBV and about 15 TRBJ segments found across samples. COPE and FqMerger were used to merge filtered high-quality paired reads into contigs. BLAST was used to align contigs to IMGT TRBV, TRBD and TRBJ reference genes, and CDR3 was defined according to IMGT. Clonotypes above 0.1% frequency were classified as highly expanded clones. Shannon entropy served as the measure of repertoire diversity, while the Gini coefficient captured V-J evenness. Public clonotypes were defined as clonotypes shared by more than one individual. TCRdb reprocessing: public reads trimmed at Q25 with fastp, clones called with MiXCR, in-frame beta chains kept. Duplicate CDR3 protein sequences are folded into a single record with the most common DNA and genes. For this entry, the V and J calls and clone size follow TCRdb and not the study's own pipeline. This sample is represented by 300,000 to 400,000 distinct CDR3 sequences; 20% of them were singletons. The ten largest clonotypes hold 25% to 30% of the sample.

Remarks on this clonotype: Its antigen is unknown. The sample holds no much larger clone one base away, and base qualities are not on file.

This specimen's time point label, per the study, means: persistent/refractory GD, antithyroid drugs over 5 years with positive TRAb. For both TCR sequencing and RNA sequencing, RNA was extracted from PBMCs using TRIzol. The diagnosis of Graves' disease followed American Thyroid Association guidelines. Patients were recruited from an endocrinology department in Xi'an, China. Each patient gave roughly 8.4 milliliters of peripheral blood, collected in an EDTA anticoagulant tube. Ficoll Paque Plus density gradient separation was used to isolate PBMCs, and no further T cell sorting was performed. An Agilent 2100 Bioanalyzer and agarose gel were used to assess RNA quality, and a NanoDrop 2000 was used to measure RNA concentration. Per the germline V gene, SGHTA is the CDR1 and FQGNSA is the CDR2. Reading from cysteine to phenylalanine, the CDR3 counts 14 amino acids. Of the read, only the CDR3 DNA is kept; its 42 bases are in frame from base 1. Trimming removed 7 bases from V and 6 bases from J; the gene matches leave 11 bases unexplained.

Sample: peripheral blood mononuclear cells (PBMCs), taken when the disease was refractory, from a patient treated with antithyroid drugs. The receptor chain draws on TRBV7-2 and TRBJ1-1, with TRBD1 identical over 7 junction bases. The clonotype comes from a female donor with Graves disease. The sequence in DNA is TGTGCCAGCACCCTGGGGCTTCAGGGGGCTGAAGCTTTCTTT. This sequence encodes CASTLGLQGAEAFF.